The rows below give T cell receptor beta chains drawn from one sample of a study of T-cell reconstitution after alpha-beta-depleted transplantation in children. TCRdb re-called the PCR reads through MiXCR, storing one row per CDR3 protein. The sample records more than 450,000 distinct CDR3 sequences, about 17% being singletons. The sample here was PBMCs from the stem cell graft donor, taken from the stem cell graft. These receptors were collected from a human donor who donated a stem cell graft to a child with acute lymphoblastic leukemia. CDR3s include the opening cysteine and the closing phenylalanine or tryptophan.

j_gene	v_gene	len	CDR3aa
TRBJ2-1	TRBV6-2/TRBV6-3	14	CASSGGQGDNEQFF
TRBJ1-1	TRBV5-1	12	CASSLEGFGAFF
TRBJ1-1	TRBV6-5	13	CASSYSYGTEAFF
TRBJ2-7	TRBV7-3	15	CASSPGHGGGYEQYF
TRBJ2-5	TRBV3-1	16	CASSQTRTGYQETQYF
TRBJ1-2	TRBV7-8	16	CASSLIPEPKIYGYTF
TRBJ2-7	TRBV2	11	CASKEIYEQYF
TRBJ2-1	TRBV5-5	16	CASSLEPSGGGNEQFF
TRBJ2-7	TRBV5-6	13	CASSLLQTYEQYF
TRBJ1-4	TRBV25-1	17	CASSFTGSEATNEKLFF